This T cell receptor beta chain was sequenced for a study of control samples from healthy donors and cancer patients. CDR3 length: 14 amino acids. Looked up from germline, CDR1 is LNHDA and CDR2 is SQIVND (reference sequence). With 10 bases removed from V and 5 bases from J, the gap between germline ends came to 17 bases. This table comes from immunoSEQ multiplex PCR, and its TCRdb copy is limited to in-frame clones, with some not included. Of 150,000 to 200,000 clones in the sample, 88% are singletons; the top ten hold about 5.3%. Sequenced input: blood. V is TRBV19 and J is TRBJ1-4; D gene unclear. The TCR comes from a woman aged 25 to 39 in good health. The CDR3 sequence is CATSPPGQNEKLFF. The CDR3 DNA reads as TGTGCCACTAGCCCACCAGGTCAAAATGAAAAACTGTTTTTT.